These T cell receptor beta chains were read from a single sample in a study of T cell changes during pregnancy in multiple sclerosis. The data were produced by immunoSEQ multiplex PCR, yet TCRdb's version contains in-frame clones alone and is incomplete. The sample holds roughly 39,000 clones, around 91% seen once. Source: CD4+ T cells from peripheral blood mononuclear cells, taken before pregnancy. The receptors come from a female donor with multiple sclerosis, enrolled in a pregnancy study. The CDR3 runs from the conserved cysteine through the conserved F or W. D genes are given only for firm matches. Clone size is not always given. Where it is, it says once, few, many or a class for expanded clones.

d_call: TRBD1; v_call: TRBV19; clone_size: once; j_call: TRBJ2-2; cdr3_nt: TGTGCCAGTAGGACAGGGGGCACCGGGGAGCTGTTTTTT; cdr3_aa: CASRTGGTGELFF
d_call: NA; v_call: TRBV2; clone_size: NA; j_call: TRBJ2-4; cdr3_nt: TGTGCCAGCAGGCACGGGAGAATCAAAAACATTCAGTACTTC; cdr3_aa: CASRHGRIKNIQYF
d_call: NA; v_call: TRBV27; clone_size: NA; j_call: TRBJ1-6; cdr3_nt: TGTGCCAGCAGTTTATCGAAGGCGGCCTCTGGTTCACCCCTCCACTTT; cdr3_aa: CASSLSKAASGSPLHF
d_call: TRBD1; v_call: TRBV28; clone_size: NA; j_call: TRBJ2-5; cdr3_nt: TGTGCCAGCAGTTCACAGGACAGGGCGTGGGAGACCCAGTACTTC; cdr3_aa: CASSSQDRAWETQYF
d_call: NA; v_call: TRBV7-9; clone_size: NA; j_call: TRBJ2-3; cdr3_nt: TGTGCCAGCACACAGGGCAACACAGATACGCAGTATTTT; cdr3_aa: CASTQGNTDTQYF
d_call: NA; v_call: TRBV29-1; clone_size: NA; j_call: TRBJ2-5; cdr3_nt: TGCAGCGTTGAAGACGCCAGGAGGGAGACCCAGTACTTC; cdr3_aa: CSVEDARRETQYF
d_call: NA; v_call: TRBV19; clone_size: NA; j_call: TRBJ2-5; cdr3_nt: TGTGCCAGTAGTCCAGCGAGCGGGCCCGGAGGGGCGTACCAAGAGACCCAGTACTTC; cdr3_aa: CASSPASGPGGAYQETQYF
d_call: NA; v_call: TRBV6-1; clone_size: once; j_call: TRBJ2-6; cdr3_nt: TGTGCCAGCAGTGAAGATTACAGCTCTGGGGCCAACGTCCTGACTTTC; cdr3_aa: CASSEDYSSGANVLTF
d_call: TRBD2; v_call: TRBV11-3; clone_size: NA; j_call: TRBJ2-7; cdr3_nt: TGTGCCAGCAGCTTGGCTAGCGGGACCTACGAGCAGTACTTC; cdr3_aa: CASSLASGTYEQYF
d_call: NA; v_call: TRBV28; clone_size: NA; j_call: TRBJ2-1; cdr3_nt: TGTGCCAGCAGTTTCCCCCAGGGGCTATCCGCCAGTGAGCAGTTCTTC; cdr3_aa: CASSFPQGLSASEQFF
d_call: NA; v_call: TRBV4-1; clone_size: few; j_call: TRBJ1-1; cdr3_nt: TGCGCCAGCAGCTTCGACACGATGAACACTGAAGCTTTCTTT; cdr3_aa: CASSFDTMNTEAFF
d_call: NA; v_call: TRBV6-4; clone_size: NA; j_call: TRBJ2-7; cdr3_nt: TGTGCCAGCACTGGACGGATATCCCTGACTAGATCTTCCTACGAGCAGTACTTC; cdr3_aa: CASTGRISLTRSSYEQYF
d_call: TRBD2; v_call: TRBV7-2; clone_size: NA; j_call: TRBJ2-7; cdr3_nt: TGTGCCAGCAGCTTAAGAGGTCTAGCGGGAAGGGAGCAGTACTTC; cdr3_aa: CASSLRGLAGREQYF
d_call: TRBD1; v_call: TRBV10-3; clone_size: NA; j_call: TRBJ1-3; cdr3_nt: TGTGCCGTCAAGGGACAGGGGGCGCCTGGAAACACCATATATTTT; cdr3_aa: CAVKGQGAPGNTIYF
d_call: TRBD1; v_call: TRBV4-1; clone_size: NA; j_call: TRBJ2-7; cdr3_nt: TGCGCCAGCAGCCAGGGACAGGGAGCGCCCTCCTACGAGCAGTACTTC; cdr3_aa: CASSQGQGAPSYEQYF
d_call: NA; v_call: TRBV6-1; clone_size: NA; j_call: TRBJ1-2; cdr3_nt: TGTGCCAGCAGTGTAGGTGAGGAAGGCTACACCTTC; cdr3_aa: CASSVGEEGYTF
d_call: NA; v_call: TRBV10-3; clone_size: NA; j_call: TRBJ2-1; cdr3_nt: TGTGCCACCCGGGTTGAGGGTGAGCAGTTCTTC; cdr3_aa: CATRVEGEQFF